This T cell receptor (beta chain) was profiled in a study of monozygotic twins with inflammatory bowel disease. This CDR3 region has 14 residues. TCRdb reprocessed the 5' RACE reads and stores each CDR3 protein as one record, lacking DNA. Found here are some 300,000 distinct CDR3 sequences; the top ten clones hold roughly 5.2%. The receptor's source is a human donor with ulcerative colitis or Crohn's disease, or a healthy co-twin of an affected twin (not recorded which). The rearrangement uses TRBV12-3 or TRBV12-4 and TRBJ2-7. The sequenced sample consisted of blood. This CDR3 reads CASSLGVRTTEQYF.